This T cell receptor (beta chain) derives from a study of blood T cell repertoires in COVID-19. Sequenced by immunoSEQ multiplex PCR; TCRdb stores in-frame clones only, minus some. Among about 270,000 clones, under 95% were seen once, and the ten largest hold approximately 3%. Up to 2 weeks before entering the study, exposed participants had met a COVID-19 case. Unmatched junction bases numbered 4, after V lost 0 bases and J lost 2 bases. The CDR3 runs to 17 residues. Germline CDR1 reads SGHTA; CDR2 reads FQGTGA. The sequenced material came from PBMCs or T cells enriched from blood (not recorded which). This TCR derives from a man aged 35 to 55 who had been exposed to COVID-19. The chain recombines TRBV7-3 with TRBJ2-1; 10 positions agree with TRBD2. The CDR3: CASSLTSGRAPYNEQFF. The DNA for the CDR3 is TGTGCCAGCAGCTTAACCAGCGGGAGGGCCCCCTACAATGAGCAGTTCTTC. Complete variable domain (other parts from reference TRBV7-3 and TRBJ2-1): GAGVSQTPSNKVTEKGKYVELRCDPISGHTALYWYRQSLGQGPEFLIYFQGTGAADDSGLPNDRFFAVRPEGSVSTLKIQRTERGDSAVYLCASSLTSGRAPYNEQFFGPGTRLTVL.